These T cell receptor beta chains were read from a single sample in a study of blood T cell repertoires in COVID-19. The repertoire was sequenced with immunoSEQ multiplex PCR; TCRdb's copy has only in-frame clones and lacks some. This sample carries tens of thousands of clones, more than 80% of them seen once, and the ten largest clones take 13% to 15%. Input material: peripheral blood. The receptors stem from a human donor with active COVID-19. The donor label of this sample is uncertain. Both conserved end residues are part of each CDR3. A D gene is named only where the DNA matches it firmly. Size values are once, few and many counts, or a class for expanded clones, and some rows have none.

TRBJ1-2 | TRBV7-9 | . | . | TGTGCCAGCAGCTCCTCGGGGTATGGCTACACCTTC | CASSSSGYGYTF
TRBJ1-1 | TRBV3-1/TRBV3-2 | . | . | TGTGCCAGCAGCCAAGATAAGGGGAGGGGGAACACTGAAGCTTTCTTT | CASSQDKGRGNTEAFF
TRBJ2-2 | TRBV2 | . | TRBD1 | TGTGCCAGCAGTGAAGCGGGACAGGGGACCACCGGGGAGCTGTTTTTT | CASSEAGQGTTGELFF
TRBJ2-7 | TRBV6-6 | . | TRBD1 | TGTGCCAGCAGCCAAGGACAGGGCTCCTACGAGCAGTACTTC | CASSQGQGSYEQYF
TRBJ2-5 | TRBV7-9 | . | . | TGTGCCAGCTCCCTCCGAGGGTTCGAGACCCAGTACTTC | CASSLRGFETQYF
TRBJ1-1 | TRBV2 | . | . | TGTGCGATCAATGAGGGGGAGGGCACTGAAGCTTTCTTT | CAINEGEGTEAFF
TRBJ1-6 | TRBV5-1 | . | TRBD1 | TGCGCCAGCAGCTTGTCCGGGACAGGGCGTTCACCCCTCCACTTT | CASSLSGTGRSPLHF
TRBJ2-6 | TRBV19 | . | . | TGTGCCAGTAGTATTCAGCGGCCACCTTCGGGTGGGGCCAACGTCCTGACTTTC | CASSIQRPPSGGANVLTF
TRBJ2-3 | TRBV7-3 | . | TRBD1 | TGTGCCAGCAGCTTACAGGGGGCAGATACGCAGTATTTT | CASSLQGADTQYF
TRBJ2-2 | TRBV9 | . | TRBD2 | TGTGCCAGCAGCGTCTTCAGCGGGGTGAACACCGGGGAGCTGTTTTTT | CASSVFSGVNTGELFF
TRBJ2-6 | TRBV4-1 | . | TRBD1 | TGCGCCAGCGCCTTTGGACAGGGGGCATCTTTGGGGGCCAACGTCCTGACTTTC | CASAFGQGASLGANVLTF
TRBJ1-2 | TRBV7-9 | . | . | TGTGCCAGCAGCCCCCCGGGAAGCTATGGCTACACCTTC | CASSPPGSYGYTF
TRBJ2-7 | TRBV18 | . | . | TGTGCCAGCTCACTCCAAAGGGGACATACCCTCGGAGAGCAGTACTTC | CASSLQRGHTLGEQYF
TRBJ2-7 | TRBV6-5 | once | TRBD2 | TGTGCCAGCAGTTACTCGCGGGGGACTAGCGGGGAGCAGTACTTC | CASSYSRGTSGEQYF
TRBJ2-5 | TRBV3-1/TRBV3-2 | . | TRBD2 | TGTGCCAGCAGCCCAGCCGGGAGGACAACGGAGACCCAGTACTTC | CASSPAGRTTETQYF
TRBJ2-7 | TRBV19 | once | . | TGTGCCAGTATCCAGGGGAACAAGGCCTACGAGCAGTACTTC | CASIQGNKAYEQYF
TRBJ2-1 | TRBV5-1 | . | TRBD1 | TGCGCCAGCAGCTCCGGACAGGTGGCTTCCTACAATGAGCAGTTCTTC | CASSSGQVASYNEQFF
TRBJ2-1 | TRBV19 | . | . | TGTGCCAGTGGCGGTCGCCGCTCCTACAATGAGCAGTTCTTC | CASGGRRSYNEQFF
TRBJ2-5 | TRBV6-2/TRBV6-3 | . | TRBD2 | TGTGCCAGCAGTTATCTAGCGGGGGTGGAGACCCAGTACTTC | CASSYLAGVETQYF
TRBJ2-2 | TRBV2 | . | TRBD2 | TGTGCCAGCACGCTAGCGGGGGGGCAGGGCGGGGAGCTGTTTTTT | CASTLAGGQGGELFF
TRBJ2-2 | TRBV27 | . | TRBD2 | TGTGCCAGCAGTGTCATAGCGGGAGGTACCGGGGAGCTGTTTTTT | CASSVIAGGTGELFF
TRBJ2-3 | TRBV3-1/TRBV3-2 | . | TRBD2 | TGTGCCAGCAGCTCCAACGGGGGGGTTAGCACAGATACGCAGTATTTT | CASSSNGGVSTDTQYF